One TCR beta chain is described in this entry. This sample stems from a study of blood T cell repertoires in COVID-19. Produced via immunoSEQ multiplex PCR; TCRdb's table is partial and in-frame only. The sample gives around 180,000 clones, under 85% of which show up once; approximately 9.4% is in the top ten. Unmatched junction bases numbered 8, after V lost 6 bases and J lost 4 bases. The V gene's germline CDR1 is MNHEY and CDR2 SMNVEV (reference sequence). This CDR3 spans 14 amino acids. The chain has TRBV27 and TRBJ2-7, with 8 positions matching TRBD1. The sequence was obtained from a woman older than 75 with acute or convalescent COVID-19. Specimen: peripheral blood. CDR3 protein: CASSLGQEPYEQYF. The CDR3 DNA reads TGTGCCAGCAGCCTGGGACAGGAGCCGTACGAGCAGTACTTC.